This T cell receptor beta chain was obtained from a study of T cells in Graves' hyperthyroidism and ophthalmopathy. Trimming at V came to 4 bases and at J to 0 bases, leaving 6 bases not matched to a gene. Looked up from germline, CDR1 is MDHEN and CDR2 is SYDVKM. The CDR3 loop spans 16 amino acids. For this clonotype: Its antigen is still unknown.

The study, taken as a whole, reports: A model using 13 V-J features told ophthalmopathy apart from stable hyperthyroidism.

Using RNA transcripts as the source, TCR beta CDR3 regions were amplified. The HTBI primer set served for first-round RT-PCR of the TCR CDR3. TCRdb passed the multiplex PCR reads through MiXCR, listing each CDR3 protein once. This table holds hundreds of thousands of distinct CDR3 sequences, 16% found once. This receptor was obtained from a woman aged 18 to 35 with Graves' hyperthyroidism. This rearrangement joins TRBV28 to TRBJ2-4; 7 nucleotides match TRBD1. Material for sequencing was blood. CDR3 in DNA: TGTGCCAGCAGTTGGGGACAGAAGTTAGCCAAAAACATTCAGTACTTC. Translation: CASSWGQKLAKNIQYF. Full variable domain (remainder filled in from reference TRBV28 and TRBJ2-4): DVKVTQSSRYLVKRTGEKVFLECVQDMDHENMFWYRQDPGLGLRLIYFSYDVKMKEKGDIPEGYSVSREKKERFSLILESASTNQTSMYLCASSWGQKLAKNIQYFGAGTRLSVL.